Listed here are 32 T cell receptor beta chains from one sample, sequenced in a study of T-cell memory formation after mild COVID-19. TCRdb used MiXCR to reprocess the 5' RACE reads, holding one entry per CDR3 protein. The table has some 330,000 distinct CDR3 sequences, over 20% seen once. Material for sequencing was PBMCs or a T cell subset sorted from them (not recorded which). These receptors were obtained from an adult woman who had mild COVID-19 (a few samples of this study predate the infection). Cell type and time point are not known.

The table lists this clonotype with a few counts. The rearrangement links TRBV12-3 or TRBV12-4 to TRBJ1-1; a weak D match, TRBD1 (5 bases). The CDR3 has 16 residues. V shed 1 base and J shed 1 base, with 13 bases lying between them. In DNA, the CDR3 is TGTGCCAGCAGTTTAGGACGGGGGAGAGGGAACACTGAAGCTTTCTTT. Translated, it gives CASSLGRGRGNTEAFF.

The rearrangement uses TRBV7-9 and TRBJ1-2, with 7 bases fitting TRBD1. Germline V gene data show CDR1 as SEHNR and CDR2 as FQNEAQ (reference sequence). After removal of 0 bases from V and 2 bases from J, the junction contained 3 bases not matched to a gene. The length of the CDR3 is 15 residues. The CDR3: CASSLAGGRNYGYTF. CDR3 nucleotide sequence: TGTGCCAGCAGCTTAGCAGGGGGCAGAAACTATGGCTACACCTTC.

This clonotype was detected only a few times. J is TRBJ2-5 and V is TRBV7-9, with D hard to call. Trimming cost V 3 bases and J 1 base, with 9 bases left between them. Germline CDR1 is SEHNR and CDR2 is FQNEAQ (reference sequence). This CDR3 comprises 14 residues. In DNA form, the CDR3 reads TGTGCCAGCAGCTTTGTGGGTATCCAAGAGACCCAGTACTTC. It is translated as CASSFVGIQETQYF.

This sequence joins TRBV6-5 and TRBJ2-6; no reliable D call. CDR1 and CDR2 (germline): MNHEY, SVGAGI. V gave up 3 bases and J gave up 1 base, with 10 bases separating them. There are 16 residues in the CDR3. CDR3 nucleotides: TGTGCCAGCAGTTATCCCACGTGGTCTGGGGCCAACGTCCTGACTTTC. Its protein product is CASSYPTWSGANVLTF.

This clonotype showed up just a few times. V gene TRBV7-6 combines with J gene TRBJ1-1; perhaps TRBD1 as D (6 bases). CDR3 length: 17 residues. Trimming took off 5 bases at V and 1 base at J, with 20 bases between the two ends. From germline, CDR1 is SGHVS and CDR2 FNYEAQ. CDR3 in amino acids: CASSPRTDLSRNTEAFF. CDR3 bases: TGTGCCAGCAGCCCAAGGACAGACCTGTCTAGGAACACTGAAGCTTTCTTT.

This clonotype was picked up a small number of times. This chain uses TRBV5-1 with TRBJ2-7; TRBD2 matches at 10 bases. Germline V CDR1 and CDR2: SGHRS, YFSETQ. V lost 5 bases to trimming and J lost 4 bases; unmatched junction nucleotides: 9. The length of the CDR3 is 15 residues. DNA for the CDR3: TGCGCCAGCAGACGCACCCTAGCGGGGGTATACGAGCAGTACTTC. It specifies CASRRTLAGVYEQYF.

The chain links TRBV4-3 to TRBJ1-4, with no clear D. The CDR3 covers 13 residues. CDR1 LGHNA and CDR2 YSLEER come from the germline V gene. V lost 4 bases and J 6 bases, leaving 9 bases between the germline ends. The CDR3 here is CASSLRRDEKLFF. CDR3 coding DNA: TGCGCCAGCAGCCTTAGAAGGGATGAAAAACTGTTTTTT.

The chain recombines TRBV7-9 with TRBJ2-7; possibly TRBD1 or TRBD2 for D (6 bases each). Germline CDR1 SEHNR, CDR2 FQNEAQ (reference sequence). The CDR3 covers 14 residues. V lost 0 bases and J 7 bases, leaving 13 bases between the germline ends. CDR3 in amino acids: CASSLAGGQREQYF. The CDR3 bases are TGTGCCAGCAGCTTAGCGGGGGGCCAGAGGGAGCAGTACTTC.

This clonotype was observed a few times. The V and J genes are TRBV12-3 or TRBV12-4 and TRBJ2-2; maybe TRBD2 (6 bases). The CDR3 length is 14 residues. V gave up 6 bases and J gave up 4 bases, with 12 bases separating them. The CDR3 region is CASSPGSITGELFF. DNA of the CDR3: TGTGCCAGCAGCCCCGGGAGCATCACCGGGGAGCTGTTTTTT.

The chain has TRBV3-1 and TRBJ1-1; D call uncertain. CDR1 and CDR2 from the germline V gene are LGHDT and YNNKEL (reference sequence). V was trimmed by 1 base and J by 8 bases, leaving 11 bases between them. The CDR3 extends over 13 amino acids. The chain's CDR3 is CASSQVSGVEAFF. The CDR3 DNA follows: TGTGCCAGCAGCCAAGTTAGCGGGGTGGAAGCTTTCTTT. The full variable domain, in which reference TRBV3-1 and TRBJ1-1 provide the parts outside the CDR3, is DTAVSQTPKYLVTQMGNDKSIKCEQNLGHDTMYWYKQDSKKFLKIMFSYNNKELIINETVPNRFSPKSPDKAHLNLHINSLELGDSAVYFCASSQVSGVEAFFGQGTRLTVV.

The CDR3 nucleotides read TGTGCCAGCAGTGCACAGGGGGCTGGCAATCAGCCCCAGCATTTT. Amino acid sequence: CASSAQGAGNQPQHF. The V call is TRBV6-1, the J call TRBJ1-5, with TRBD1 matching 9 bases. This CDR3 has 15 residues. Germline values: CDR1 MNHNS, CDR2 SASEGT. Losses at the gene ends were 4 bases for V and 2 bases for J; bases not matched to a gene: 3.

The chain uses TRBV7-9 and TRBJ2-7; D ambiguous. Germline-derived CDR1 and CDR2 are SEHNR and FQNEAQ (reference sequence). Trimming left V 2 bases short and J 4 bases short, with 12 bases between. This CDR3 has 14 amino acids. This chain's CDR3 is CASSLSTLGYEQYF. CDR3 bases: TGTGCCAGCAGCTTATCAACTCTGGGATACGAGCAGTACTTC.

This clonotype showed up many times. The chain recombines TRBV7-9 with TRBJ2-3; unclear D gene. The CDR3 contains 13 residues. V shed 3 bases and J shed 2 bases, with 6 bases lying between them. Germline V gives CDR1 SEHNR, CDR2 FQNEAQ (reference sequence). CDR3 region: CASSLDVTDTQYF. The CDR3 DNA reads TGTGCCAGCAGCTTGGACGTCACAGATACGCAGTATTTT.

This chain connects TRBV29-1 to TRBJ2-3, with a possible D match to TRBD1 (6 bases). This CDR3 comprises 15 residues. Per germline, CDR1 SQVTM and CDR2 ANQGSEA. V lost 7 bases to trimming and J lost 2 bases, with 19 bases between them. This CDR3 is CSATRGGQFTDTQYF. The DNA for the CDR3 is TGCAGCGCCACCCGCGGCGGACAGTTCACAGATACGCAGTATTTT.

The V gene is TRBV15, the J gene TRBJ2-2; 8 nucleotides agree with TRBD1. There are 17 residues in the CDR3. Trimming removed 6 bases from V and 1 base from J; junction bases left unmatched: 10. Germline loops: CDR1 LNHNV, CDR2 YYDKDF (reference sequence). In DNA, the CDR3 is TGTGCCACCAGTCTTAGACAGGGGACCGTGAACACCGGGGAGCTGTTTTTT. This translates into CATSLRQGTVNTGELFF.

In this sample, this clonotype turned up a few times. This chain uses TRBV7-9 with TRBJ2-1, with TRBD2 as a possible D gene (7 bases). Germline assignment: CDR1 SEHNR and CDR2 FQNEAQ (reference sequence). V dropped 5 bases and J dropped 5 bases, with 19 bases sitting between them. This CDR3 is 16 amino acids long. Written as DNA, the CDR3 is TGTGCCAGCAGCAATCCTCTGCGGGGGCTACACAATGAGCAGTTCTTC. As protein: CASSNPLRGLHNEQFF.

The chain is built from TRBV4-1 and TRBJ2-7; tentative D call: TRBD1 (6 bases). V was pared by 3 bases and J by 4 bases, with 10 bases between. CDR1 and CDR2 from the germline V gene are MGHRA and YSYEKL. The CDR3 is 13 amino acids. The CDR3 DNA is TGCGCCAGCAGCCATACAGGGTCGTACGAGCAGTACTTC. This codes for CASSHTGSYEQYF.

This clonotype is a singleton in its sample. At one of its ends the junction is not consistent with the germline gene, which may arise from a read error. The chain recombines TRBV5-1 with TRBJ2-2, with D maybe TRBD2 (5 bases). The CDR3 covers 15 residues. Germline-derived CDR1 and CDR2 are SGHRS and YFSETQ. CDR3 sequence: CARSLWGEQTGELFF. CDR3 DNA sequence: TGCGCCAGGAGCTTGTGGGGAGAACAAACCGGGGAGCTGTTTTTT.

CDR3 sequence reads: CASSTLQGTAIYF. CDR3 nucleotides: TGTGCCAGTAGTACTCTTCAGGGAACGGCCATATATTTT. The chain carries TRBV19 and TRBJ1-3; weak D call: TRBD1 (5 bases). Germline V gene lookup returns CDR1 LNHDA and CDR2 SQIVND (reference sequence). The CDR3 loop spans 13 amino acids. The germline V and J ends were trimmed by 4 bases and 11 bases, with 15 bases remaining between them.

The V call is TRBV5-6, the J call TRBJ2-6; D assignment may be TRBD1 or TRBD2 (5 bases each). V was pared by 4 bases and J by 0 bases, with 23 bases between. Germline V lookup: CDR1 SGHDT, CDR2 YYEEEE. CDR3 length: 20 residues. CDR3 loop: CASSPDTGSVWSSGANVLTF. CDR3 in DNA: TGTGCCAGCAGCCCGGACACGGGGTCCGTCTGGAGCTCTGGGGCCAACGTCCTGACTTTC.

The chain combines TRBV29-1 with TRBJ2-1; TRBD2 aligns across 8 bases. Germline CDR1 is SQVTM and CDR2 is ANQGSEA. The CDR3 is made up of 12 amino acids. V shed 5 bases and J 6 bases; nucleotides not matched to a gene: 3. Here the CDR3 reads CSVLLAGNEQFF. CDR3 nucleotides: TGCAGCGTTCTCCTAGCGGGCAATGAGCAGTTCTTC.

V usage is TRBV24-1 and J usage is TRBJ2-1; 8 bases are shared with TRBD2. The CDR3 covers 15 residues. V was pared by 9 bases and J by 4 bases, with 10 bases of the junction left unmatched. The germline V gene encodes CDR1 KGHDR and CDR2 SFDVKD. The CDR3 protein is CATSTGRDGYNEQFF. The CDR3 nucleotides are TGTGCCACCTCTACCGGGAGGGACGGGTACAATGAGCAGTTCTTC.

The rearrangement links TRBV6-2 or TRBV6-3 to TRBJ2-7, with D unresolved. Germline CDR1 MNHEY, CDR2 SVGEGT. There are 15 residues in the CDR3. V lost 5 bases and J lost 3, with 17 bases in between. CDR3 amino acids: CASSQPYGGYYEQYF. The CDR3 DNA reads TGTGCCAGCAGTCAGCCTTACGGTGGTTACTACGAGCAGTACTTC.

This clonotype was seen more than once but under ten times. The chain uses TRBV5-1 and TRBJ2-7; 9 bases match TRBD1. The germline V gene encodes CDR1 SGHRS and CDR2 YFSETQ. J lost 5 bases, V lost 0 bases, and 3 bases had no gene match. The CDR3 is 14 amino acids. CDR3 amino acids: CASSLEGTGNEQYF. CDR3 DNA sequence: TGCGCCAGCAGCTTGGAAGGGACAGGGAACGAGCAGTACTTC.

In its sample, this clonotype was seen a few times. The chain uses TRBV27 and TRBJ2-5; 7 bases are a match to TRBD2. This CDR3 is 17 amino acids long. CDR1 and CDR2 from the germline V gene are MNHEY and SMNVEV (reference sequence). Losses at the gene ends were 0 bases for V and 2 bases for J; bases not matched to a gene: 9. The CDR3 DNA reads as TGTGCCAGCAGTTTATCGCCAACGGGGGGTTGGCAAGAGACCCAGTACTTC. Amino acids: CASSLSPTGGWQETQYF.

CDR3 loop: CASSVARRVSQPQHF. CDR3 bases: TGTGCCAGCAGTGTAGCGCGGCGGGTATCTCAGCCCCAGCATTTT. The V call is TRBV2, the J call TRBJ1-5; no clear D gene. The length of the CDR3 is 15 residues. Germline V gene data show CDR1 as SNHLY and CDR2 as FYNNEI. Between the trimmed V and J ends, which lost 4 bases and 6 bases, there was a span of 16 bases. Drawing the rest from reference TRBV2 and TRBJ1-5, the complete variable domain is EPEVTQTPSHQVTQMGQEVILRCVPISNHLYFYWYRQILGQKVEFLVSFYNNEISEKSEIFDDQFSVERPDGSNFTLKIRSTKLEDSAMYFCASSVARRVSQPQHFGDGTRLSIL.

On this clonotype itself: An end of the junction differs from the germline gene, which may be a read error. The chain couples TRBV20-1 to TRBJ1-5, with TRBD1 matching 8 bases. Per the germline V gene, CDR1 is DFQATT and CDR2 is SNEGSKA (reference sequence). CDR3 length equals 14 residues. The CDR3 loop reads CSAMDRAGNQPQHF. The CDR3 DNA follows: TGCAGCGCTATGGACAGGGCCGGCAATCAGCCCCAGCATTTT.

This clonotype has only a few counts. V and J are TRBV6-2 or TRBV6-3 and TRBJ1-2; 7 nucleotides line up with TRBD1. Germline loops: CDR1 MNHEY, CDR2 SVGEGT. With 6 bases clipped from V and 7 bases from J, the junction kept 8 bases outside the gene matches. The CDR3 extends over 13 amino acids. CDR3 coding DNA: TGTGCCAGCAGCCGTACTACAGGGGCTGGCTACACCTTC. Translating it yields CASSRTTGAGYTF.

This chain uses TRBV12-5 with TRBJ1-5; D possibly corresponds to TRBD1 (5 bases). The ends were cut back, 0 bases at V and 2 bases at J, with 17 bases in the middle. This CDR3 contains 18 residues. Germline V lookup: CDR1 LGHNT, CDR2 FRNRAP. CDR3 nucleotide sequence: TGTGCTAGTGGTTTGGTACGGGTTTTGGGGGAAGGCAATCAGCCCCAGCATTTT. Its protein product is CASGLVRVLGEGNQPQHF.

The rearrangement links TRBV9 to TRBJ2-1; possible D gene TRBD2, 7 bases. V was trimmed by 4 bases and J by 3 bases, leaving 17 bases between them. This CDR3 is 16 amino acids long. CDR1 and CDR2 (germline): SGDLS, YYNGEE. In DNA form, the CDR3 reads TGTGCCAGCAGCCCCCGGGAGAGGGGGGGCTACAATGAGCAGTTCTTC. Its translation is CASSPRERGGYNEQFF.

The V gene is TRBV5-6, the J gene TRBJ2-1; no clear D gene. This CDR3 has 11 residues. Germline CDR1 is SGHDT and CDR2 is YYEEEE. Between the trimmed V and J ends, which lost 4 bases and 9 bases, there was a span of 8 bases. This CDR3 reads CASSEYAEQFF. Written as DNA, the CDR3 is TGTGCCAGCAGCGAGTATGCTGAGCAGTTCTTC.

The CDR3 coding sequence is TGTGCCAGCAGTTTAAATGGGCACACCGGGGAGCTGTTTTTT. Amino acid sequence: CASSLNGHTGELFF. The chain is built from TRBV27 and TRBJ2-2; no reliable D call. Germline values: CDR1 MNHEY, CDR2 SMNVEV (reference sequence). This CDR3 has 14 amino acids. V was cut by 2 bases and J by 3 bases, with 7 bases left in between.